The following is a TCR beta chain sequence with its context. What it binds is not known. The CDR3 end falls 3 residues outside the read, so it is completed with the germline J gene. Only in-frame clones appear in the TCRdb table, and some are missing; sequencing was by immunoSEQ multiplex PCR. The sample was found to contain approximately 21,000 clones, and every one recurs. The CDR3 runs 15 residues. Germline V gives CDR1 SGHDT, CDR2 YYEEEE. V was clipped by 0 bases and J by 1 base, with 10 bases between them. These data belong to a study of T cell clonality in common variable immunodeficiency. General study results and limits: TCRbeta clonality was increased in CVID versus healthy controls. Common variable immunodeficiency TCR beta sequences reportedly had fewer deletions and N-nucleotide insertions. CVID subjects shared fewer TCRbeta clones than healthy controls did.

Diagnosis required reduced IgG, IgA and/or IgM with specific antibody deficiency. Heparinized whole blood, 5 to 8 ml, came from each donor. Sequencing was done on a sample of peripheral blood mononuclear cells. The V and J genes are TRBV5-6 and TRBJ1-1; D remains unclear. The clonotype originates from a human donor with common variable immunodeficiency. CDR3 sequence reads: CASSLELRANTEAFF. The CDR3 bases that were read are TGTGCCAGCAGCTTGGAGCTTCGTGCGAACACTGAA.